The rows below give T cell receptor beta chains drawn from one sample of a study of cytomegalovirus exposure and HLA in healthy donors. Sequenced by immunoSEQ multiplex PCR; TCRdb stores in-frame clones only, minus some. The profile shows tens of thousands of clones, around three quarters of them singletons. The sequenced sample was PBMCs. All receptors come from a woman aged 55-70 years in good health and CMV-seropositive. CDR3s include the opening cysteine and the closing phenylalanine or tryptophan. D genes are given only for firm matches. Clone size is stated in some rows and not others, as once, few, many or a class when expanded.

d_gene: TRBD1
v_gene: TRBV5-1
abundance: NA
len: 16
j_gene: TRBJ1-6
CDR3aa: CASSLGTGMGDSPLHF
CDR3nt: TGCGCCAGCAGCTTGGGGACAGGAATGGGTGATTCACCCCTCCACTTT

d_gene: NA
v_gene: TRBV11-2
abundance: NA
len: 14
j_gene: TRBJ2-7
CDR3aa: CASSRTTGSYEQYF
CDR3nt: TGTGCCAGCAGCCGCACGACTGGCTCCTACGAGCAGTACTTC

d_gene: NA
v_gene: TRBV5-4
abundance: NA
len: 17
j_gene: TRBJ1-2
CDR3aa: CASSLGQGTTLLYGYTF
CDR3nt: TGTGCCAGCAGCTTAGGTCAGGGGACTACACTCCTCTATGGCTACACCTTC

d_gene: TRBD1
v_gene: TRBV5-1
abundance: few
len: 16
j_gene: TRBJ2-5
CDR3aa: CASSLDGQAVKETQYF
CDR3nt: TGCGCCAGCAGCTTGGATGGACAGGCAGTAAAAGAGACCCAGTACTTC

d_gene: TRBD1
v_gene: TRBV19
abundance: NA
len: 13
j_gene: TRBJ1-2
CDR3aa: CASRLQGSPGYTF
CDR3nt: TGTGCCAGTAGACTACAGGGGAGCCCGGGCTACACCTTC

d_gene: NA
v_gene: TRBV6-4
abundance: NA
len: 14
j_gene: TRBJ1-6
CDR3aa: CASSEGLSNSPLHF
CDR3nt: TGTGCCAGCTCTGAGGGACTAAGTAATTCACCCCTCCACTTT

d_gene: NA
v_gene: TRBV9
abundance: few
len: 15
j_gene: TRBJ2-7
CDR3aa: CASNVGARPNYEQYF
CDR3nt: TGTGCCAGCAACGTAGGCGCGCGGCCCAACTACGAGCAGTACTTC

d_gene: TRBD2
v_gene: TRBV7-2
abundance: NA
len: 15
j_gene: TRBJ2-5
CDR3aa: CASSEPGGVYKTQYF
CDR3nt: TGTGCCAGCAGCGAGCCGGGGGGGGTATACAAGACCCAGTACTTC

d_gene: TRBD1
v_gene: TRBV19
abundance: NA
len: 14
j_gene: TRBJ1-2
CDR3aa: CASAQGAANYGYTF
CDR3nt: TGTGCCAGTGCCCAGGGGGCAGCTAACTATGGCTACACCTTC

d_gene: NA
v_gene: TRBV2
abundance: NA
len: 14
j_gene: TRBJ1-2
CDR3aa: CASRGPDRNYGYTF
CDR3nt: TGTGCCAGCAGGGGGCCGGACAGAAACTATGGCTACACCTTC

d_gene: TRBD1
v_gene: TRBV2
abundance: NA
len: 15
j_gene: TRBJ2-2
CDR3aa: CASSEDRGNTGELFF
CDR3nt: TGTGCCAGCAGCGAGGACAGGGGCAACACCGGGGAGCTGTTTTTT

d_gene: TRBD1
v_gene: TRBV7-2
abundance: few
len: 17
j_gene: TRBJ2-2
CDR3aa: CASSSSPTGGNTGELFF
CDR3nt: TGTGCCAGCAGCTCTTCTCCAACAGGGGGCAACACCGGGGAGCTGTTTTTT

d_gene: NA
v_gene: TRBV29-1
abundance: NA
len: 11
j_gene: TRBJ1-2
CDR3aa: CSVVGQGGYTF
CDR3nt: TGCAGCGTTGTCGGGCAGGGTGGCTACACCTTC

d_gene: TRBD1
v_gene: TRBV29-1
abundance: NA
len: 14
j_gene: TRBJ1-1
CDR3aa: CSVEDPGQHTEAFF
CDR3nt: TGCAGCGTTGAAGATCCGGGACAGCACACTGAAGCTTTCTTT

d_gene: TRBD1
v_gene: TRBV4-3
abundance: NA
len: 15
j_gene: TRBJ2-1
CDR3aa: CASSQGTGFNNEQFF
CDR3nt: TGCGCCAGCAGCCAAGGGACAGGCTTCAACAATGAGCAGTTCTTC

d_gene: TRBD1
v_gene: TRBV5-5
abundance: NA
len: 18
j_gene: TRBJ1-1
CDR3aa: CASSPSLTGTGVNTEAFF
CDR3nt: TGTGCCAGCAGCCCATCCCTCACCGGGACAGGGGTGAACACTGAAGCTTTCTTT

d_gene: NA
v_gene: TRBV9
abundance: NA
len: 17
j_gene: TRBJ1-1
CDR3aa: CASSVHINREAGPEAFF
CDR3nt: TGTGCCAGCAGCGTTCATATTAATAGGGAAGCAGGGCCTGAAGCTTTCTTT

d_gene: TRBD2
v_gene: TRBV4-1
abundance: NA
len: 15
j_gene: TRBJ2-2
CDR3aa: CASSQGGANTGELFF
CDR3nt: TGCGCCAGCAGCCAGGGAGGGGCCAACACCGGGGAGCTGTTTTTT

d_gene: NA
v_gene: TRBV5-1
abundance: NA
len: 13
j_gene: TRBJ1-6
CDR3aa: CASSDEGDSPLHF
CDR3nt: TGCGCCAGCAGTGATGAGGGGGATTCACCCCTCCACTTT

d_gene: NA
v_gene: TRBV7-9
abundance: few
len: 13
j_gene: TRBJ1-6
CDR3aa: CASSAQENSPLHF
CDR3nt: TGTGCCAGCAGTGCACAGGAGAATTCACCCCTCCACTTT

d_gene: TRBD1
v_gene: TRBV10-3
abundance: NA
len: 15
j_gene: TRBJ1-5
CDR3aa: CAIRQTGGSNQPQHF
CDR3nt: TGTGCCATCAGGCAGACAGGGGGTAGCAATCAGCCCCAGCATTTT

d_gene: NA
v_gene: TRBV4-1
abundance: NA
len: 15
j_gene: TRBJ1-2
CDR3aa: CASSLPIQERFGYTF
CDR3nt: TGCGCCAGCAGCCTTCCTATCCAGGAACGGTTTGGCTACACCTTC

d_gene: TRBD1
v_gene: TRBV5-8
abundance: NA
len: 17
j_gene: TRBJ2-7
CDR3aa: CASSLSRTGGRSYEQYF
CDR3nt: TGTGCCAGCAGCTTGAGTAGGACAGGGGGACGGTCCTACGAGCAGTACTTC

d_gene: TRBD1
v_gene: TRBV4-3
abundance: NA
len: 14
j_gene: TRBJ1-2
CDR3aa: CASSITGDNYGYTF
CDR3nt: TGCGCCAGCAGCATTACAGGGGATAACTATGGCTACACCTTC

d_gene: NA
v_gene: TRBV6-1
abundance: NA
len: 14
j_gene: TRBJ1-5
CDR3aa: CATMDGGHNQPQHF
CDR3nt: TGTGCCACCATGGACGGGGGGCACAATCAGCCCCAGCATTTT

d_gene: NA
v_gene: TRBV12-5
abundance: NA
len: 12
j_gene: TRBJ2-7
CDR3aa: CASGEGAYEQYF
CDR3nt: TGTGCTAGTGGAGAGGGCGCCTACGAGCAGTACTTC

d_gene: NA
v_gene: TRBV19
abundance: NA
len: 17
j_gene: TRBJ1-5
CDR3aa: CASSILPHGSYNQPQHF
CDR3nt: TGTGCCAGTAGTATTTTACCCCACGGGTCCTACAATCAGCCCCAGCATTTT

d_gene: NA
v_gene: TRBV7-6
abundance: NA
len: 15
j_gene: TRBJ1-2
CDR3aa: CASSLGGGDNYGYTF
CDR3nt: TGTGCCAGCAGCTTGGGGGGGGGCGATAACTATGGCTACACCTTC

d_gene: NA
v_gene: TRBV18
abundance: NA
len: 15
j_gene: TRBJ1-6
CDR3aa: CASSPRSSDNSPLHF
CDR3nt: TGTGCCAGCTCACCACGGTCGTCGGATAATTCACCCCTCCACTTT

d_gene: TRBD1
v_gene: TRBV6-1
abundance: NA
len: 15
j_gene: TRBJ1-2
CDR3aa: CASSLRTGGNYGYTF
CDR3nt: TGTGCCAGCAGTCTACGGACAGGGGGCAACTATGGCTACACCTTC

d_gene: TRBD1
v_gene: TRBV11-2
abundance: NA
len: 15
j_gene: TRBJ1-2
CDR3aa: CASSLESGTGGGYTF
CDR3nt: TGTGCCAGCAGCTTAGAGTCAGGGACAGGGGGCGGCTACACCTTC

d_gene: NA
v_gene: TRBV5-5
abundance: NA
len: 15
j_gene: TRBJ1-2
CDR3aa: CASSLVGWGQDGYTF
CDR3nt: TGTGCCAGCAGCTTGGTAGGTTGGGGGCAGGATGGCTACACCTTC

d_gene: NA
v_gene: TRBV28
abundance: NA
len: 15
j_gene: TRBJ1-2
CDR3aa: CASREGNWLHYGYTF
CDR3nt: TGTGCCAGCAGAGAGGGTAATTGGCTTCACTATGGCTACACCTTC

d_gene: TRBD1
v_gene: TRBV6-1
abundance: NA
len: 16
j_gene: TRBJ2-5
CDR3aa: CASSVGTEPYQETQYF
CDR3nt: TGTGCCAGCAGTGTAGGGACAGAACCTTACCAAGAGACCCAGTACTTC

d_gene: TRBD1
v_gene: TRBV6-5
abundance: NA
len: 15
j_gene: TRBJ1-2
CDR3aa: CASSYPTGDIYGYTF
CDR3nt: TGTGCCAGCAGTTACCCGACAGGGGACATCTATGGCTACACCTTC

d_gene: NA
v_gene: TRBV28
abundance: NA
len: 15
j_gene: TRBJ1-1
CDR3aa: CASSRGVRGAGAAFF
CDR3nt: TGTGCCAGCAGCCGAGGGGTTCGGGGGGCAGGGGCAGCTTTCTTT

d_gene: TRBD1
v_gene: TRBV27
abundance: NA
len: 15
j_gene: TRBJ2-3
CDR3aa: CASSAGTGYTDTQYF
CDR3nt: TGTGCCAGCAGTGCCGGGACAGGGTATACAGATACGCAGTATTTT

d_gene: NA
v_gene: TRBV18
abundance: few
len: 15
j_gene: TRBJ1-1
CDR3aa: CASSPDTGRNTEAFF
CDR3nt: TGTGCCAGCTCACCCGATACAGGGAGGAACACTGAAGCTTTCTTT

d_gene: TRBD1
v_gene: TRBV5-6
abundance: NA
len: 16
j_gene: TRBJ2-3
CDR3aa: CASSVRDRGLTDTQYF
CDR3nt: TGTGCCAGCAGCGTCCGGGACAGGGGGCTTACAGATACGCAGTATTTT

d_gene: TRBD1
v_gene: TRBV7-9
abundance: NA
len: 16
j_gene: TRBJ1-3
CDR3aa: CSSSRWTGTTGNTIYF
CDR3nt: TGTTCCAGCAGCCGTTGGACAGGGACGACTGGAAACACCATATATTTT

d_gene: NA
v_gene: TRBV7-9
abundance: NA
len: 13
j_gene: TRBJ2-1
CDR3aa: CASSLQGPREQFF
CDR3nt: TGTGCCAGCAGCTTACAGGGGCCGCGGGAGCAGTTCTTC

d_gene: NA
v_gene: TRBV4-1
abundance: NA
len: 16
j_gene: TRBJ1-3
CDR3aa: CASSPERDDSGNTIYF
CDR3nt: TGCGCCAGCAGCCCCGAGAGGGATGACTCTGGAAACACCATATATTTT

d_gene: NA
v_gene: TRBV30
abundance: NA
len: 12
j_gene: TRBJ2-3
CDR3aa: CAWTDNTDTQYF
CDR3nt: TGTGCCTGGACGGACAACACAGATACGCAGTATTTT

d_gene: NA
v_gene: TRBV6-5
abundance: NA
len: 15
j_gene: TRBJ1-2
CDR3aa: CASSDTGPGLYGYTF
CDR3nt: TGTGCCAGCAGCGATACAGGGCCAGGGCTCTATGGCTACACCTTC

d_gene: NA
v_gene: TRBV7-2
abundance: NA
len: 13
j_gene: TRBJ1-5
CDR3aa: CASSPGEGQPQHF
CDR3nt: TGTGCCAGCAGCCCAGGGGAGGGTCAGCCCCAGCATTTT

d_gene: TRBD2
v_gene: TRBV30
abundance: NA
len: 11
j_gene: TRBJ2-3
CDR3aa: CAWSQTSDQYF
CDR3nt: TGTGCCTGGTCCCAGACTAGCGATCAGTATTTT

d_gene: NA
v_gene: TRBV9
abundance: NA
len: 13
j_gene: TRBJ1-1
CDR3aa: CASTGRGNTEAFF
CDR3nt: TGTGCCAGCACCGGACGGGGGAACACTGAAGCTTTCTTT

d_gene: NA
v_gene: TRBV5-5
abundance: NA
len: 14
j_gene: TRBJ2-3
CDR3aa: CASSLVPLTDTQYF
CDR3nt: TGTGCCAGCAGCTTGGTTCCTTTAACAGATACGCAGTATTTT

d_gene: NA
v_gene: TRBV15
abundance: NA
len: 14
j_gene: TRBJ1-1
CDR3aa: CATSRDQVNTEAFF
CDR3nt: TGTGCCACCAGCAGAGATCAGGTAAACACTGAAGCTTTCTTT